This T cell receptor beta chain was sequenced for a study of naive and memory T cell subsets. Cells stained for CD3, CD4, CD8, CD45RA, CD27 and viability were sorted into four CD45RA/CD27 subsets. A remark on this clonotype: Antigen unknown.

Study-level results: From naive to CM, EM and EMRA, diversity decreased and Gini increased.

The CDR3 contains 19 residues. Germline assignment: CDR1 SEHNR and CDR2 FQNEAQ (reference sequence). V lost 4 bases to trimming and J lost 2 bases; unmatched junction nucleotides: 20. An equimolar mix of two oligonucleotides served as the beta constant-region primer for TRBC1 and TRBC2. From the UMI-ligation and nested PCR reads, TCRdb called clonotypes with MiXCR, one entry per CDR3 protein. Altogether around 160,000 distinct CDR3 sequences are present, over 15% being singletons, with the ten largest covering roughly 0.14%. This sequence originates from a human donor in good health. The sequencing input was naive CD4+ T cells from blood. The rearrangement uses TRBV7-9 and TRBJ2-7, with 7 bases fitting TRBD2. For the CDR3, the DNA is TGTGCCAGCAGCTCAGGGCGGGGGACTGGCCAGACAAGCACCTACGAGCAGTACTTC. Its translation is CASSSGRGTGQTSTYEQYF.